The sequence of this T cell receptor (beta chain) was determined in a study of shared clonotypes between healthy human individuals. The V gene's germline CDR1 is GTSNPN and CDR2 SVGIG (reference sequence). CDR3 length: 15 amino acids. Trimming removed 0 bases at V and 8 bases at J, with 16 bases between. The protocol was immunoSEQ multiplex PCR, while the TCRdb copy is restricted to in-frame clones and leaves out a portion. In the table there are about half a million clones, more than 75% of which are singletons. The genes are TRBV30 and TRBJ1-4; D might be TRBD1 (6 bases). The source is a woman between 35 and 50 years old in good health. Some clones in this sample may be carry-over from other donors' samples. The sample was PBMCs. The CDR3 DNA reads as TGTGCCTGGAGTGTTGGAGGCAGGGGATGGGAAAAACTGTTTTTT. As protein: CAWSVGGRGWEKLFF.